The 17 T cell receptor beta chains listed next were all sequenced from one sample in a study of CXCR3-negative and CXCR3-positive naive CD8 T cells. Libraries of TRB cDNA were made by 5' RACE and carried UMIs. TCRdb re-called the 5' RACE reads and shows each CDR3 protein once, DNA omitted. The repertoire table contains about 130,000 distinct CDR3 sequences. The sample was naive CXCR3- CD8+ T cells from blood. Noted subset: CD45RO-CCR7+CD27+CD95- naive CD8+ T cells lacking CXCR3 (TNR3-). Receptor source: a human donor in good health. Some clones in this sample may be carry-over from other donors' samples.

The J gene is TRBJ2-7, the V gene TRBV5-6; TCRdb outputs TRBD1, but without DNA this stays unchecked. The length of the CDR3 is 13 residues. Germline V gene sequence: CDR1 SGHDT, CDR2 YYEEEE. This CDR3 reads CASSLSTGREQYF.

The rearrangement uses TRBV7-9 and TRBJ1-3. Germline V gene data show CDR1 as SEHNR and CDR2 as FQNEAQ (reference sequence). This CDR3 contains 15 residues. The chain's CDR3 is CASNLLDSSGNTIYF.

V gene TRBV3-1 combines with J gene TRBJ2-7; the D gene TCRdb calls, TRBD1, cannot be checked with no DNA. Per germline, CDR1 LGHDT and CDR2 YNNKEL (reference sequence). The CDR3 contains 16 residues. CDR3: CASSQFHGGRDYEQYF.

The J gene is TRBJ2-2, the V gene TRBV7-9. From germline, CDR1 is SEHNR and CDR2 FQNEAQ (reference sequence). This CDR3 spans 15 amino acids. The CDR3 region is CASKPDGPNTGELFF.

CDR3 sequence reads: CSLAKGDSVPSEAFF. The V and J genes are TRBV29-1 and TRBJ1-1; TCRdb gives TRBD1 as the D gene, but with no DNA this cannot be confirmed. Germline values: CDR1 SQVTM, CDR2 ANQGSEA. The CDR3 runs to 15 residues.

The J gene is TRBJ2-7, the V gene TRBV5-1. Germline CDR1 and CDR2: SGHRS and YFSETQ. This CDR3 has 14 residues. This chain's CDR3 is CASSLRTNCYEQYF.

The chain recombines TRBV29-1 with TRBJ2-7; lacking DNA, the TRBD1 call made by TCRdb goes unchecked. Looked up from germline, CDR1 is SQVTM and CDR2 is ANQGSEA. This CDR3 has 14 residues. This CDR3 is CSVETQQGFYEQYF.

This chain connects TRBV29-1 to TRBJ2-5. The CDR3 totals 12 residues. CDR1 is SQVTM, CDR2 ANQGSEA, per germline. CDR3 sequence reads: CSVSMYQETQYF.

The CDR3 spells CASSAGRGGHNEQFF. The V and J genes are TRBV9 and TRBJ2-1; the TCRdb D gene call, TRBD1, has no DNA to confirm it. CDR3 size: 15 residues. Germline CDR1 reads SGDLS; CDR2 reads YYNGEE. The full variable domain, its missing parts supplied by reference TRBV9 and TRBJ2-1, is DSGVTQTPKHLITATGQRVTLRCSPRSGDLSVYWYQQSLDQGLQFLIQYYNGEERAKGNILERFSAQQFPDLHSELNLSSLELGDSALYFCASSAGRGGHNEQFFGPGTRLTVL.

This chain joins TRBV20-1 and TRBJ2-2; TCRdb's D call of TRBD2 is untestable without DNA. CDR3 size: 12 residues. CDR1 and CDR2 from the germline V gene are DFQATT and SNEGSKA (reference sequence). The chain's CDR3 is CSDPLVPGELFF.

The J gene is TRBJ2-1, the V gene TRBV19; TCRdb names TRBD1, which stays unverified in the absence of DNA. The CDR3 totals 15 residues. Germline V gene data show CDR1 as LNHDA and CDR2 as SQIVND (reference sequence). The CDR3 protein is CASSLGQGAFNEQFF.

This sequence joins TRBV15 and TRBJ2-1; absent DNA, TCRdb's TRBD1 call cannot be checked. Germline V gives CDR1 LNHNV, CDR2 YYDKDF (reference sequence). There are 13 residues in the CDR3. The CDR3 region is CATKGQSFNEQFF.

The chain has TRBV20-1 and TRBJ2-7; there is no DNA to check the TCRdb D call of TRBD1. This CDR3 region has 15 residues. Germline CDR1 and CDR2: DFQATT and SNEGSKA (reference sequence). CDR3 sequence: CSARERGRSSYEQYF.

V usage is TRBV29-1 and J usage is TRBJ1-1; with no DNA, the TCRdb D assignment of TRBD1 cannot be verified. The CDR3 is 11 residues long. CDR1 and CDR2 (germline): SQVTM, ANQGSEA. The CDR3 region is CSVEWGTEAFF.

The V gene is TRBV7-2, the J gene TRBJ2-7; TCRdb gives TRBD1 as the D gene, but with no DNA this cannot be confirmed. This CDR3 has 13 amino acids. CDR1 and CDR2 (germline): SGHTA, FQGNSA. The CDR3 region is CASSLGGGGEQYF.

The V and J genes are TRBV5-1 and TRBJ2-7; there is no DNA to check the TCRdb D call of TRBD2. The germline V gene has CDR1 SGHRS and CDR2 YFSETQ. The CDR3 covers 14 residues. CDR3 region: CASSYGSGLYEQYF.

This CDR3 is CASSPHVGGPEQYF. The chain employs TRBV28 and TRBJ2-7; TCRdb's D gene call, TRBD1, goes unchecked for lack of DNA. CDR3 length equals 14 residues. The germline gives CDR1 MDHEN, CDR2 SYDVKM. The whole variable domain, remainder taken from reference TRBV28 and TRBJ2-7, is DVKVTQSSRYLVKRTGEKVFLECVQDMDHENMFWYRQDPGLGLRLIYFSYDVKMKEKGDIPEGYSVSREKKERFSLILESASTNQTSMYLCASSPHVGGPEQYFGPGTRLTVT.